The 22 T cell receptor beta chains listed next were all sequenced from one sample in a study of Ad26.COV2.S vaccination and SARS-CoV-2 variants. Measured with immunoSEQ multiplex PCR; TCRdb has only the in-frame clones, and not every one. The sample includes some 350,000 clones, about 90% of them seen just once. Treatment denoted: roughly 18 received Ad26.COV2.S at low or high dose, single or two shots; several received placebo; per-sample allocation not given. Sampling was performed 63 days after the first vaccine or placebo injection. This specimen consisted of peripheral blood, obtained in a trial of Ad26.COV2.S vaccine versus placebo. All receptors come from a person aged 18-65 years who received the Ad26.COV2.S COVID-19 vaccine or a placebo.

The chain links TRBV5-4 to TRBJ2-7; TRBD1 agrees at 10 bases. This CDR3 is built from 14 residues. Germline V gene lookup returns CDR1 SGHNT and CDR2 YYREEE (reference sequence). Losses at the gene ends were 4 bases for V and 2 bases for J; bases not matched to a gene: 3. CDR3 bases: TGTGCCAGCAGCCAGGACAGGGGGACCTACGAGCAGTACTTC. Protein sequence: CASSQDRGTYEQYF.

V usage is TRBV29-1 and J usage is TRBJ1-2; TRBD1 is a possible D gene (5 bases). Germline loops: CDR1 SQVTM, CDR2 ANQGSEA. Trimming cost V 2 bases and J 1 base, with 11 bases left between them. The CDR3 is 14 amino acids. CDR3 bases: TGCAGCGTTGAACAGGGCTCGCTTAACTATGGCTACACCTTC. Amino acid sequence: CSVEQGSLNYGYTF.

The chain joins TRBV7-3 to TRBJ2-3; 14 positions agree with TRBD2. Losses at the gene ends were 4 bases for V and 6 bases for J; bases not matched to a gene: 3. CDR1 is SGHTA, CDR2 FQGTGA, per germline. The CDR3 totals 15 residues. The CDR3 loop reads CASSSGLAGGDTQYF. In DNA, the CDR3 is TGTGCCAGCAGCTCCGGACTAGCGGGAGGTGATACGCAGTATTTT.

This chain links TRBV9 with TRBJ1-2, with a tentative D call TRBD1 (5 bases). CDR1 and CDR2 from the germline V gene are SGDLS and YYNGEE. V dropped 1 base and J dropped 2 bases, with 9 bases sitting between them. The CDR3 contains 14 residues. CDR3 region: CASSVRGGNYGYTF. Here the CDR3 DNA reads TGTGCCAGCAGCGTAAGGGGAGGCAACTATGGCTACACCTTC.

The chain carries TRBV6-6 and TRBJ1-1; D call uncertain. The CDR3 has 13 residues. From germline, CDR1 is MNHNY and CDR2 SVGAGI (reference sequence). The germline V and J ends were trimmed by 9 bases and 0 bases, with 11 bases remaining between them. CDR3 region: CASNSLMNTEAFF. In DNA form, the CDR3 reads TGTGCCAGTAACAGCCTCATGAACACTGAAGCTTTCTTT.

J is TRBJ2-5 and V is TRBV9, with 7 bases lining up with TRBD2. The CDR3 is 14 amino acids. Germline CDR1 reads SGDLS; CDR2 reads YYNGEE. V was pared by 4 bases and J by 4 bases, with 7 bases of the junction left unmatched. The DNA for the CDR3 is TGTGCCAGCAGCCCCGGCCGCGGGAGAGAGACCCAGTACTTC. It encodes CASSPGRGRETQYF.

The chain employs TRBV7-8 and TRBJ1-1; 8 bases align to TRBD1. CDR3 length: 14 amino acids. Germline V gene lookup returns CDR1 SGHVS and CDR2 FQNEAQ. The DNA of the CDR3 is TGTGAGATCAGACCGACAGGGGCCGACACTGAAGCTTTCTTT. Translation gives CEIRPTGADTEAFF.

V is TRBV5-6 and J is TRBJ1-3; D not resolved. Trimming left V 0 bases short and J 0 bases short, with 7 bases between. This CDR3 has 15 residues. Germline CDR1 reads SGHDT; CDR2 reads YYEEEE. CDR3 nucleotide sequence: TGTGCCAGCAGCTTGGGTGATTACTCTGGAAACACCATATATTTT. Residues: CASSLGDYSGNTIYF.

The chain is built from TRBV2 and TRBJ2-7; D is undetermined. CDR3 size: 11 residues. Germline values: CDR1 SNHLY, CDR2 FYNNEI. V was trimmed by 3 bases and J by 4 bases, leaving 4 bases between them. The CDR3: CASSDNYEQYF. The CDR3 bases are TGTGCCAGCAGTGACAATTACGAGCAGTACTTC.

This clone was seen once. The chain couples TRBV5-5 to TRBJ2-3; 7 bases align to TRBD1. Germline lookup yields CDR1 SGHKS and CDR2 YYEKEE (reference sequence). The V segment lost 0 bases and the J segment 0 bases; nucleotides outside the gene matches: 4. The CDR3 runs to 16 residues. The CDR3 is CASSLVGTASTDTQYF. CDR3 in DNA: TGTGCCAGCAGCTTGGTCGGGACAGCTAGCACAGATACGCAGTATTTT.

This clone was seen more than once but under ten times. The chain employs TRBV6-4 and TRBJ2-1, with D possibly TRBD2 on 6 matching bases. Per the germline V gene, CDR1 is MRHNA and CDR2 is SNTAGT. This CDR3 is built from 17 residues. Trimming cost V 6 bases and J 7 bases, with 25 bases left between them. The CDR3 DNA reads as TGTGCCAGCAGCGAAAGGTCGTTCGGCGTCGGAGGGAATGAGCAGTTCTTC. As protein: CASSERSFGVGGNEQFF.

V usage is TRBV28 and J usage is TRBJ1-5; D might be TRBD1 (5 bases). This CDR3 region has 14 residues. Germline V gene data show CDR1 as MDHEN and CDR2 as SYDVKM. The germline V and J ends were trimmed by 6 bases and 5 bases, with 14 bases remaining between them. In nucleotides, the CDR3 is TGTGCCAGCAGCGATAGGCCAGGGCATCAGCCCCAGCATTTT. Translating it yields CASSDRPGHQPQHF.

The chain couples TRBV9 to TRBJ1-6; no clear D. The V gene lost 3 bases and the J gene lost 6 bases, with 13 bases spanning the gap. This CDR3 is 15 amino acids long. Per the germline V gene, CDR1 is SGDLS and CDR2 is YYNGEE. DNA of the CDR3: TGTGCCAGCAGCGAGCCCGGAGGAGCTAATTCACCCCTCCACTTT. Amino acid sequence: CASSEPGGANSPLHF.

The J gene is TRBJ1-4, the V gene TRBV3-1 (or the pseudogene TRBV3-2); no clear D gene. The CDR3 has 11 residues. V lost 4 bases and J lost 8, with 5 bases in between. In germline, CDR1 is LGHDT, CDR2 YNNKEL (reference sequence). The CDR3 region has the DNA TGTGCCAGCAGCCCAGGAGAAAAACTGTTTTTT. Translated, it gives CASSPGEKLFF.

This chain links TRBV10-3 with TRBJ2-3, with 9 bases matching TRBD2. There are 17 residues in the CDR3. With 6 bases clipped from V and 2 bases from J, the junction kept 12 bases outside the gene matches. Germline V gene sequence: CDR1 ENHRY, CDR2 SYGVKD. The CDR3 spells CAISGGISGGNTDTQYF. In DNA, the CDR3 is TGTGCCATCAGCGGGGGGATTAGCGGGGGCAACACAGATACGCAGTATTTT.

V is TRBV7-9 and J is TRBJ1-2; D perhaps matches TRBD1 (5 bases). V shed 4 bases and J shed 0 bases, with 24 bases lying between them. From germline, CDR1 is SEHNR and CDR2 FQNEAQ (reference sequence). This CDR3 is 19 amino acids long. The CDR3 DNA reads TGTGCCAGCAGCTCGGGGGAACTTGGGTCCAAGAACGCTAACTATGGCTACACCTTC. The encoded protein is CASSSGELGSKNANYGYTF.

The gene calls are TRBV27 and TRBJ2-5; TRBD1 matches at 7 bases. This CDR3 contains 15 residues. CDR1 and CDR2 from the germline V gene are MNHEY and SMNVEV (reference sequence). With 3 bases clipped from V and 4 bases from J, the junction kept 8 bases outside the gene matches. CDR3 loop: CASSLLAAGGETQYF. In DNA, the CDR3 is TGTGCCAGCAGTTTGCTGGCGGCAGGGGGAGAGACCCAGTACTTC.

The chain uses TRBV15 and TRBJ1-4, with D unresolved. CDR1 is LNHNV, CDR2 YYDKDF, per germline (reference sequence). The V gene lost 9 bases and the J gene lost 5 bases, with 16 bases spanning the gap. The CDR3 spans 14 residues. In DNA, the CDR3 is TGTGCCACTAGTAAACAGAGCTACAATGAAAAACTGTTTTTT. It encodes CATSKQSYNEKLFF.

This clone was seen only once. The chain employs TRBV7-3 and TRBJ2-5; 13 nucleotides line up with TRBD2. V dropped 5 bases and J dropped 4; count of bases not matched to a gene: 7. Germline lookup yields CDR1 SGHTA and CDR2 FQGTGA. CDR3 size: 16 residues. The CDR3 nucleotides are TGTGCCAGCAGCCTGGGGACTAGCGGGACCCGAGAGACCCAGTACTTC. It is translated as CASSLGTSGTRETQYF.

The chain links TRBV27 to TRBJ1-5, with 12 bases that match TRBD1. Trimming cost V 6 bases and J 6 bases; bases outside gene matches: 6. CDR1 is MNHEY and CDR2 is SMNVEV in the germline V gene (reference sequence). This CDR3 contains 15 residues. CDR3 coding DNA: TGTGCCAGCAGAGAGGGACAGGGGGCAGGTCAGCCCCAGCATTTT. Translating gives CASREGQGAGQPQHF.

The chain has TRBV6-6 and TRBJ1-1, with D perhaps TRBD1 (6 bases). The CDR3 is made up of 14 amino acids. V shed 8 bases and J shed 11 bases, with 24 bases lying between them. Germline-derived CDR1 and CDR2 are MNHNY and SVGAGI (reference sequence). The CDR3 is CASANQGGAPDAFF. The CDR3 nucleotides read TGTGCCAGCGCCAATCAAGGGGGGGCTCCCGACGCTTTCTTT.

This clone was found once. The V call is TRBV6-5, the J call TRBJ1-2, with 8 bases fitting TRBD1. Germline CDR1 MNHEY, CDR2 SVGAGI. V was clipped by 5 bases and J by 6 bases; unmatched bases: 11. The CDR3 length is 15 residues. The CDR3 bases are TGTGCCAGCAGTCCACCTTTGGGGACAGGTGATGGCTACACCTTC. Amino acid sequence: CASSPPLGTGDGYTF.